The entry below describes one TCR beta chain. These data belong to a study of T cell changes during pregnancy in multiple sclerosis. Trimming took 6 bases from V and 6 from J; bases not matched to a gene: 11. This CDR3 has 14 residues. Germline V gene lookup returns CDR1 SQVTM and CDR2 ANQGSEA. Sequenced by immunoSEQ multiplex PCR; TCRdb stores in-frame clones only, minus some. Here the sample spans about 47,000 clones, 90% to 95% being singletons. Sample: peripheral blood, taken in the second trimester of pregnancy. This chain uses TRBV29-1 with TRBJ1-1; 9 bases align to TRBD1. The TCR was taken from a female donor with multiple sclerosis, enrolled in a pregnancy study. In nucleotides, the CDR3 is TGCAGCGTGGGATTGGGACAGGGAGGTTCTGAAGCTTTCTTT. Amino acid sequence: CSVGLGQGGSEAFF.